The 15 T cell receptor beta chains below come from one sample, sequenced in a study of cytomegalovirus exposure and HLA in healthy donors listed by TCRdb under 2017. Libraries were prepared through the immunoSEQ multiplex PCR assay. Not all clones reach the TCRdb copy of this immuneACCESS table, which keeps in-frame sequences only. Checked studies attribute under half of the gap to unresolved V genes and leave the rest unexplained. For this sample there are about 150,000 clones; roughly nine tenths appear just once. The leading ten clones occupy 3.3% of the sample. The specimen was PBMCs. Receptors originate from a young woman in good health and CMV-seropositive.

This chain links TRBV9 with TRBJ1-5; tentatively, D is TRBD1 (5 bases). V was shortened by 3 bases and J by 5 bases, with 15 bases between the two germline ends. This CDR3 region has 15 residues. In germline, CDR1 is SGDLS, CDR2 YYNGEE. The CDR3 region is CASSGNRGFDQPQHF. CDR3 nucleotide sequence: TGTGCCAGCAGCGGAAATCGGGGGTTCGATCAGCCCCAGCATTTT. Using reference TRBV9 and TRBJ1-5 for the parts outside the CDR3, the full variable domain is DSGVTQTPKHLITATGQRVTLRCSPRSGDLSVYWYQQSLDQGLQFLIQYYNGEERAKGNILERFSAQQFPDLHSELNLSSLELGDSALYFCASSGNRGFDQPQHFGDGTRLSIL.

The CDR3 loop reads CASSIGLAGGVYEQYF. The DNA for the CDR3 is TGTGCCAGTAGTATAGGACTAGCGGGAGGTGTCTACGAGCAGTACTTC. The gene calls are TRBV19 and TRBJ2-7, with 13 bases matching TRBD2. V was pared by 1 base and J by 3 bases, with 3 bases of the junction left unmatched. Germline CDR1 is LNHDA and CDR2 is SQIVND (reference sequence). This CDR3 contains 16 residues.

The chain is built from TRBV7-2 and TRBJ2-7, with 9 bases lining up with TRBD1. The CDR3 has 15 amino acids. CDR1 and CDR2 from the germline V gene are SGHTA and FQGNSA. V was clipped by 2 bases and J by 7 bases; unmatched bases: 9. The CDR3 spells CASSLTGQGLREQYF. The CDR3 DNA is TGTGCCAGCAGCTTAACGGGACAGGGTCTTCGGGAGCAGTACTTC.

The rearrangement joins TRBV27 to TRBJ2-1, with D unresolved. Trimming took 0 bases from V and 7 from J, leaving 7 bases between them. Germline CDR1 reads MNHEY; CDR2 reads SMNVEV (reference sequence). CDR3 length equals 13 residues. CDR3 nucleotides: TGTGCCAGCAGTTTATCTGTCGGGAATGAGCAGTTCTTC. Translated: CASSLSVGNEQFF.

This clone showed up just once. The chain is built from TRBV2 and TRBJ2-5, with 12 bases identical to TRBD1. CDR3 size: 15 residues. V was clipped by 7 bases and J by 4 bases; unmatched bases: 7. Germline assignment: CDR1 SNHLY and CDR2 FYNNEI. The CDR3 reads CASMGDRGLLETQYF. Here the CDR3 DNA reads TGTGCCAGCATGGGGGACAGGGGGCTTTTAGAGACCCAGTACTTC.

This CDR3 is CASSSPIEGNTGELFF. The CDR3 nucleotides read TGTGCCAGCAGCTCGCCGATAGAGGGTAACACCGGGGAGCTGTTTTTT. The V and J genes are TRBV7-9 and TRBJ2-2; tentatively, D is TRBD2 (5 bases). Germline lookup yields CDR1 SEHNR and CDR2 FQNEAQ (reference sequence). V lost 4 bases to trimming and J lost 2 bases, with 14 bases between them. The CDR3 has 16 residues.

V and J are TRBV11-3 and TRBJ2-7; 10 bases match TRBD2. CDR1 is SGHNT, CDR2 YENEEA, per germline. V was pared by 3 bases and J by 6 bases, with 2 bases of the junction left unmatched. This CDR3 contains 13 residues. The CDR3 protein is CASSLLAGVEQYF. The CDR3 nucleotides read TGTGCCAGCAGCTTGCTAGCGGGAGTCGAGCAGTACTTC.

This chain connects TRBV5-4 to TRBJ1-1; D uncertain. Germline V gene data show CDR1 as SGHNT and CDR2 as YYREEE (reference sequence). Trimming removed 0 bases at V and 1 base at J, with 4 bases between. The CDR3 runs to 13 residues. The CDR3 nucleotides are TGTGCCAGCAGCTTGGGTAAGAACACTGAAGCTTTCTTT. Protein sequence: CASSLGKNTEAFF. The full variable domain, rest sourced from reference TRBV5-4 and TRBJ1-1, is ETGVTQSPTHLIKTRGQQVTLRCSSQSGHNTVSWYQQALGQGPQFIFQYYREEENGRGNFPPRFSGLQFPNYSSELNVNALELDDSALYLCASSLGKNTEAFFGQGTRLTVV.

The CDR3 DNA is TGTGCCAGCAGTTACTCACAAGTGAACACTGAAGCTTTCTTT. Translated, it gives CASSYSQVNTEAFF. The chain is built from TRBV6-6 and TRBJ1-1; D is ambiguous. The CDR3 is 14 amino acids. Germline V CDR1 and CDR2: MNHNY, SVGAGI (reference sequence). The ends were cut back, 0 bases at V and 0 bases at J, with 5 bases in the middle.

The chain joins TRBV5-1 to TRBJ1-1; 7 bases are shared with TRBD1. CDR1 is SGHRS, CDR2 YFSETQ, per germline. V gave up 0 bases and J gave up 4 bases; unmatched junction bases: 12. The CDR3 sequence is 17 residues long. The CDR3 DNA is TGCGCCAGCAGCTTGGGACAGGGAAGTTTCGCGGGCACTGAAGCTTTCTTT. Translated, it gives CASSLGQGSFAGTEAFF. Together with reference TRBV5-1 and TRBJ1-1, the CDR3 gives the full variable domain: KAGVTQTPRYLIKTRGQQVTLSCSPISGHRSVSWYQQTPGQGLQFLFEYFSETQRNKGNFPGRFSGRQFSNSRSEMNVSTLELGDSALYLCASSLGQGSFAGTEAFFGQGTRLTVV.

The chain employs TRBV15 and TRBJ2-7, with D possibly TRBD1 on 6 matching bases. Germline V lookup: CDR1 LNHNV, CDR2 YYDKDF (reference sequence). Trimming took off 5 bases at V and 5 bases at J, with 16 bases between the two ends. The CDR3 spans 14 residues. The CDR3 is CATSADRSYNEQYF. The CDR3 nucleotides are TGTGCCACCAGCGCAGACAGGAGTTACAACGAGCAGTACTTC. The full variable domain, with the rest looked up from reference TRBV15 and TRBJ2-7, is DAMVIQNPRYQVTQFGKPVTLSCSQTLNHNVMYWYQQKSSQAPKLLFHYYDKDFNNEADTPDNFQSRRPNTSFCFLDIRSPGLGDTAMYLCATSADRSYNEQYFGPGTRLTVT.

The CDR3 region is CSVEPGGGSEAFF. DNA of the CDR3: TGCAGCGTTGAACCCGGGGGGGGGTCTGAAGCTTTCTTT. V is TRBV29-1 and J is TRBJ1-1; TRBD1 is a possible D gene (5 bases). This CDR3 has 13 residues. Germline V gene sequence: CDR1 SQVTM, CDR2 ANQGSEA. Between the trimmed V and J ends, which lost 2 bases and 6 bases, there was a span of 13 bases. The full variable domain, its missing parts supplied by reference TRBV29-1 and TRBJ1-1, is SAVISQKPSRDICQRGTSLTIQCQVDSQVTMMFWYRQQPGQSLTLIATANQGSEATYESGFVIDKFPISRPNLTFSTLTVSNMSPEDSSIYLCSVEPGGGSEAFFGQGTRLTVV.

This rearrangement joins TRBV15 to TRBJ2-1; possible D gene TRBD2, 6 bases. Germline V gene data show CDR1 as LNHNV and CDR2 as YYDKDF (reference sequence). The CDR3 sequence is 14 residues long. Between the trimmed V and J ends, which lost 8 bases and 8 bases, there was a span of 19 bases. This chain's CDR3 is CATSDAREIHEQFF. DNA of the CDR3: TGTGCCACCTCGGACGCCCGGGAGATTCATGAGCAGTTCTTC.

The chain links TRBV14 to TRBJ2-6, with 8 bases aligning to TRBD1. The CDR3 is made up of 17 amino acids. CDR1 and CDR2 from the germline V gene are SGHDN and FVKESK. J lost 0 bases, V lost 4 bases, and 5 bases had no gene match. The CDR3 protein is CASSRGQGLSGANVLTF. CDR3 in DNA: TGTGCCAGCAGCCGAGGACAGGGTCTCTCTGGGGCCAACGTCCTGACTTTC.

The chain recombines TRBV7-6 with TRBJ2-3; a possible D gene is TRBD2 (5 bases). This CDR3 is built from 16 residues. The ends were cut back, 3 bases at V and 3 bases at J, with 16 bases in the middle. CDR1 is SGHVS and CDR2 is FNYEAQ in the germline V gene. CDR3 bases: TGTGCCAGCAGCTTTAGTAGCAATGGGAGAACAGATACGCAGTATTTT. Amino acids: CASSFSSNGRTDTQYF.